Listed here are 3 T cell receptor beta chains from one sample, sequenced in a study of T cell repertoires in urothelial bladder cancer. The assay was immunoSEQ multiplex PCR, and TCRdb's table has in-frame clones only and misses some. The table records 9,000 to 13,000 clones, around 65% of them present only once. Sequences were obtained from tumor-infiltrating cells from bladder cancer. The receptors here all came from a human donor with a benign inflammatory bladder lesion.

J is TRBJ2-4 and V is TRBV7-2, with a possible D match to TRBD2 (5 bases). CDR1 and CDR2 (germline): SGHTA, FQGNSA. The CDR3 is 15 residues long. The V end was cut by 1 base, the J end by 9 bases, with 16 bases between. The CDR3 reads CASSLVAGPGGIQYF. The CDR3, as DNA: TGTGCCAGCAGCTTAGTGGCCGGCCCTGGAGGCATTCAGTACTTC.

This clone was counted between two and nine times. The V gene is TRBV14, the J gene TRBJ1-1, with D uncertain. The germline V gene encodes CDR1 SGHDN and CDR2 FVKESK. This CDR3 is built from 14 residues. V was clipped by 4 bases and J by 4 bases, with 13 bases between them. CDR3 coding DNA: TGTGCCAGCAGCCCAACCTTTGAGGGCACTGAAGCTTTCTTT. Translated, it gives CASSPTFEGTEAFF.

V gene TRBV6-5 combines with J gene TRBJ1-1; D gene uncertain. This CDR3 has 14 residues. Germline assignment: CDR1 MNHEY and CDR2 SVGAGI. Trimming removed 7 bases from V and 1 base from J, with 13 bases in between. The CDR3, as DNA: TGTGCCAGCACCCCACCGCCGAGGAACACTGAAGCTTTCTTT. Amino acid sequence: CASTPPPRNTEAFF.